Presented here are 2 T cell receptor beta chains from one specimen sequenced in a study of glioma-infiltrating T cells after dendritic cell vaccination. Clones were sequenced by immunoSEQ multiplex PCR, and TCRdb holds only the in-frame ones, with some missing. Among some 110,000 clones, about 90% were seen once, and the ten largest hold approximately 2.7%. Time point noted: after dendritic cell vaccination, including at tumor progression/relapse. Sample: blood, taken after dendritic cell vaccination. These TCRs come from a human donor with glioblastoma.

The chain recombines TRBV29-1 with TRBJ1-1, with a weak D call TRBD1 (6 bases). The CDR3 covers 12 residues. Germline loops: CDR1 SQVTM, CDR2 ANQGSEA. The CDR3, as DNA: TGCACCTTCAGGGGCCCGAACACTGAAGCTTTCTTT. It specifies CTFRGPNTEAFF.

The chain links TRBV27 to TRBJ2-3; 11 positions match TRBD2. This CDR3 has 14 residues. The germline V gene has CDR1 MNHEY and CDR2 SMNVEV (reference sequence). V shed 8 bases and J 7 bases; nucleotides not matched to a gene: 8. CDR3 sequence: CASGRASGGYTQYF. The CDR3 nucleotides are TGTGCCAGCGGTAGGGCTAGCGGGGGGTATACGCAGTATTTT.